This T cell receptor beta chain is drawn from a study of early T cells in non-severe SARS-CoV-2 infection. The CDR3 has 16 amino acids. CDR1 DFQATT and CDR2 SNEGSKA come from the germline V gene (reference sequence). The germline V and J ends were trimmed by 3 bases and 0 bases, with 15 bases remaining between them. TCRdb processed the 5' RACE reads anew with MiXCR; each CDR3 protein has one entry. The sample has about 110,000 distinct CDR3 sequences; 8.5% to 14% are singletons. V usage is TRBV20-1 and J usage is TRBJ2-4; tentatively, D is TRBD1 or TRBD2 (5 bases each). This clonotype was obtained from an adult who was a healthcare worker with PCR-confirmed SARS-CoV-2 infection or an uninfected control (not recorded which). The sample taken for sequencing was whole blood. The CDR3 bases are TGCAGTGCTAGGGGGCTAACGGGATCAGCCAAAAACATTCAGTACTTC. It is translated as CSARGLTGSAKNIQYF.